One T cell receptor (beta chain) is described in this entry. Its antigen is unidentified. This sample was included in a study of T cell responses to AZD1222 COVID-19 vaccine. At the level of the study: Analysis merged second doses at about 4 or about 12 weeks. Overall study results and limits: Samples come after the peak T cell response, not at day 14. Possibly, clonal diversity was underestimated; donors were largely white British and included more females. Once two AZD1222 doses were given, Spike-specific TCR breadth and depth went up.

Clones were sequenced by immunoSEQ multiplex PCR, and TCRdb holds only the in-frame ones, with some missing. This sample carries 120,000 or so clones, about 92% of them seen once, and the ten largest clones take approximately 1.1%. The clonotype comes from an adult in good health. The material sequenced was peripheral blood, taken on day 0 of AZD1222 vaccination.

CDR3 sequence reads: CASSTITGSLNNSPLHF. The CDR3 nucleotides are TGTGCCAGCAGTACCATTACAGGGTCCCTAAATAATTCACCCCTCCACTTT. The chain carries TRBV5-4 and TRBJ1-6, with TRBD1 as a possible D gene (6 bases). Trimming shortened V by 5 bases and J by 5 bases, and 20 bases separated the two germline ends. Germline V gene lookup returns CDR1 SGHNT and CDR2 YYREEE (reference sequence). There are 17 residues in the CDR3.